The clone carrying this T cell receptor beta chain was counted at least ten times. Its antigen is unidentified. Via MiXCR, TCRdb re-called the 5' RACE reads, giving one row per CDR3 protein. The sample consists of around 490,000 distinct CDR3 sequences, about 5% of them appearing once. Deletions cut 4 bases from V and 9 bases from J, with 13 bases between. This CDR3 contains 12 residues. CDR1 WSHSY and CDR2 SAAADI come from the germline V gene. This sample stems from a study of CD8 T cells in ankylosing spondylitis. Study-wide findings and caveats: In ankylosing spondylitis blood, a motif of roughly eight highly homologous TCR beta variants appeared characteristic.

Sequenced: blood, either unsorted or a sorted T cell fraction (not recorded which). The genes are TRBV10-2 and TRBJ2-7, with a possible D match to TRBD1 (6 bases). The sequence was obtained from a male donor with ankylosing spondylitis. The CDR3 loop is CASSGGQSGQYF. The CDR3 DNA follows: TGCGCCAGCAGTGGTGGACAGTCAGGGCAGTACTTC.